This T cell receptor beta chain is from a study of cytomegalovirus exposure and HLA in healthy donors. Whole-study results and caveats: An analysis that was carried out later associated 17,000 or so TCR beta sequences with HLA alleles at 0.05 false discovery rate. When a later analysis was performed, an Asian-associated ancestry cluster reportedly had fewer N-insertions than the roughly 700-donor mean. Three chains tied to CMV proved CMV antigen-specific in vitro.

Trimming cost V 2 bases and J 5 bases, with 16 bases left between them. This CDR3 is 16 amino acids long. Germline V CDR1 and CDR2: MDHEN, SYDVKM. This clone appeared a single time. The antigen remains undetermined. Primers for the PCR totalled 60 Vbeta and 13 Jbeta. This table comes from immunoSEQ multiplex PCR, and its TCRdb copy is limited to in-frame clones, with some not included. The sample contains 130,000 or so clones, 60% to 80% of which appear only once. These donors counted as nominally healthy when sampled, but unrecorded immune exposures were likely. Sequenced input: PBMCs. The chain is built from TRBV28 and TRBJ2-1; a weak D match, TRBD2 (6 bases). The sequence was obtained from a woman aged 55-70 years in good health and CMV-seronegative. CDR3 loop: CASSLVRGTLDNEQFF. The CDR3 nucleotides are TGTGCCAGCAGTTTAGTCCGCGGGACCCTCGACAATGAGCAGTTCTTC.